The entry below describes one TCR beta chain. The table came from immunoSEQ multiplex PCR; TCRdb's copy has only in-frame clones and leaves some out. The sample shows about 92,000 clones, around 90% of them seen only once. The data stem from a study of T cells in localized non-small cell lung cancer. V lost 4 bases and J lost 1, with 7 bases in between. Germline V gene lookup returns CDR1 SGHDT and CDR2 YYEEEE. The CDR3 is 13 residues long. This chain connects TRBV5-6 to TRBJ2-3; D uncertain. Here the sequenced sample was PBMCs, taken before any cancer treatment. The TCR originated in a woman aged 35-70 years with stage II squamous cell lung carcinoma. The CDR3 DNA reads as TGTGCCAGCAGCCCCGGACGCACAGATACGCAGTATTTT. Translation: CASSPGRTDTQYF.